One and the same sample provided the 6 T cell receptor beta chains below, sequenced in a study of preoperative IRX-2 immunotherapy in early breast cancer. Treatment described: preoperative locoregional IRX-2 cytokine immunotherapy. Libraries were prepared by immunoSEQ multiplex PCR; TCRdb keeps only in-frame clonotypes and omits some of them. The table records roughly 35,000 clones, nearly 95% of them present only once. This sample was taken from a patient treated with IRX-2 immunotherapy. Source of these receptors: a human donor with breast cancer.

This chain joins TRBV7-3 and TRBJ1-1, with D possibly matching TRBD1 (6 bases). Germline CDR1 SGHTA, CDR2 FQGTGA. CDR3 length: 17 amino acids. The V and J ends lost 0 bases and 4 bases respectively, with 18 bases between them. CDR3 sequence reads: CASSLTSGEGFFTEAFF. The CDR3 nucleotides are TGTGCCAGCAGCTTAACGTCAGGGGAGGGTTTCTTCACTGAAGCTTTCTTT.

This chain connects TRBV15 to TRBJ1-2; TRBD1 matches at 10 bases. The germline gives CDR1 LNHNV, CDR2 YYDKDF (reference sequence). The CDR3 is 15 residues long. The junction had 10 bases not matched to a gene; V was cut back by 4 bases and J by 8 bases. CDR3 in amino acids: CATSISGTGAGGYTF. The DNA for the CDR3 is TGTGCCACCAGCATCTCCGGGACAGGGGCAGGGGGCTACACCTTC.

The chain carries TRBV5-1 and TRBJ2-3, with 7 bases fitting TRBD2. This CDR3 spans 16 amino acids. Per germline, CDR1 SGHRS and CDR2 YFSETQ. The J segment lost 2 bases and the V segment lost 1 base, leaving 7 bases of the junction unmatched. CDR3 sequence: CASSLSSSGFTDTQYF. Written as DNA, the CDR3 is TGCGCCAGCAGCTTGTCGTCTAGCGGATTCACAGATACGCAGTATTTT.

Only one count was recorded for this clone. The chain recombines TRBV19 with TRBJ2-7, with 9 bases fitting TRBD2. This CDR3 region has 14 residues. Trimming took 1 base from V and 5 from J; bases not matched to a gene: 3. Germline CDR1 reads LNHDA; CDR2 reads SQIVND (reference sequence). CDR3: CASSIGTSVDEQYF. CDR3 sequence (DNA): TGTGCCAGTAGTATAGGGACTAGCGTCGACGAGCAGTACTTC.

The V gene is TRBV27, the J gene TRBJ1-5; weak D call: TRBD1 (5 bases). CDR1 MNHEY and CDR2 SMNVEV come from the germline V gene (reference sequence). V was clipped by 0 bases and J by 5 bases, with 8 bases between them. This CDR3 has 14 residues. In nucleotides, the CDR3 is TGTGCCAGCAGTTTATCGGGGACTCATCAGCCCCAGCATTTT. Its protein is CASSLSGTHQPQHF.

The chain uses TRBV25-1 and TRBJ2-7; D is tentatively TRBD1 or TRBD2 (5 bases each). The germline CDR1 and CDR2 sequences are MGHDK and SYGVNS. Trimming took 5 bases from V and 0 from J, leaving 14 bases between them. This CDR3 is 15 amino acids long. This CDR3 is CASSYGTASSYEQYF. The CDR3 coding sequence is TGTGCCAGCAGTTACGGGACGGCCAGCTCCTACGAGCAGTACTTC.